The clone carrying this T cell receptor beta chain turned up a few times. Its antigen is still unknown. This record comes from a study of CD8 T cell repertoires and HIV-1 epitope variants. Across the whole study: Each of Twenty-five Gag and Nef epitope peptides stimulated a separate culture. Tested: three Gag epitope families, Nef HW9 and YT9. The study's findings and limits: The TAALDMSHF plasma variant had no responses, unlike KF9 (about five clonotypes) and HW9 (one).

The V gene's germline CDR1 is KGHSH and CDR2 LQKENI. CDR3 length: 16 amino acids. Trimming pared 2 bases from V and 0 bases from J, leaving 11 bases between. The repertoire was sequenced with immunoSEQ multiplex PCR; TCRdb's copy has only in-frame clones and lacks some. In the table there are about 95,000 clones, over 70% of which are singletons. The rearrangement uses TRBV18 and TRBJ2-1; TRBD1 is a possible D gene (5 bases). This TCR was sampled from a male donor with HIV. The sample was uncultured baseline CD8+ T cells from peripheral blood mononuclear cells (PBMCs). CDR3 sequence reads: CASSPNRSGSYNEQFF. CDR3 DNA sequence: TGTGCCAGCTCACCAAACAGGTCTGGCTCCTACAATGAGCAGTTCTTC.